The following is a T cell receptor beta chain sequence with its context. The record originates from a study of cytomegalovirus exposure and HLA in healthy donors. With 60 Vbeta and 13 Jbeta primers, the PCR was carried out. Original processing notes: An analysis that came later counted tens of millions of unique TCR beta chains, approximately 10 million shared. Repertoires were generated with immunoSEQ multiplex PCR, while TCRdb's copy carries only in-frame clones and drops some. Clonal size and the V and J genes are those of that table, whereas D and trimming came from the DNA. Of hundreds of thousands of clones listed, approximately 88% are singletons. CDR1 is MGHRA, CDR2 YSYEKL, per germline. The CDR3 extends over 16 amino acids. With 1 base clipped from V and 8 bases from J, the junction kept 10 bases outside the gene matches.

The chain couples TRBV4-1 to TRBJ2-1, with 8 bases fitting TRBD1. The TCR originated in a boy aged 2 to 10 in good health and CMV-seronegative. Sequencing used PBMCs. The CDR3 DNA sequence: TGCGCCAGCAGCCAAGCTCCGACAGGGGAATTCCATGAGCAGTTCTTC. Its protein product is CASSQAPTGEFHEQFF.